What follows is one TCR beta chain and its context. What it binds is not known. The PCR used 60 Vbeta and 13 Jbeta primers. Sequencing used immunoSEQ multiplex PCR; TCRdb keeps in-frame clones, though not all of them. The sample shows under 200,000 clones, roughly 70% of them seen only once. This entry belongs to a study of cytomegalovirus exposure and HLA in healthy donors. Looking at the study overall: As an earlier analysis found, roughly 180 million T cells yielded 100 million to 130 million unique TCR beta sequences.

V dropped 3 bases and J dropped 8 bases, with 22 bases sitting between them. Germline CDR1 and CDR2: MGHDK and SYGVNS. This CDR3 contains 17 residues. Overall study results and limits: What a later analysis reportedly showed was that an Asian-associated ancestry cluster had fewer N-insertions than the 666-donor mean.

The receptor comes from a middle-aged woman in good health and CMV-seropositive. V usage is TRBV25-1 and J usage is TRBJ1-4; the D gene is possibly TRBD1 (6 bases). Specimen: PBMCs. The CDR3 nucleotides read TGTGCCAGCAGTGATCGTGCAGGGGCCCTTACTGGGGAAAAACTGTTTTTT. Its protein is CASSDRAGALTGEKLFF.